This is a list of T cell receptor beta chains from one sample in a study of OX40 agonist ivuxolimab in advanced cancers. Produced via immunoSEQ multiplex PCR; TCRdb's table is partial and in-frame only. This table holds more than 20,000 clones, roughly three quarters found once. Sequencing used CD4+ or CD8+ T cells sorted from blood, obtained in a trial of the OX40 agonist ivuxolimab. The origin of the receptors is an adult with an advanced solid tumor such as melanoma, head and neck, liver or kidney cancer. CDR3s include the opening cysteine and the closing phenylalanine or tryptophan. D genes are given only for firm matches. Expanded clones get a size class; other rows say once, few or many, or leave the size out.

>TRBJ1-1|-|-|TRBV21-1
TGTGCCAGCAGCAAAGGTTTGGGGGGAATGAACACTGAAGCTTTCTTT
CASSKGLGGMNTEAFF
>TRBJ2-3|-|-|TRBV7-2
TGTGCCAGCAGCTTATCCGCTGACAGGACGCAGTATTTT
CASSLSADRTQYF
>TRBJ2-5|-|-|TRBV15
TGTGCCACCAGCCCCGGTGGGGACGGGGAGACCCAGTACTTC
CATSPGGDGETQYF
>TRBJ2-1|-|-|TRBV30
TGTGCCTGGAGCGGAAGGGCAGTTCCCTACAATGAGCAGTTCTTC
CAWSGRAVPYNEQFF
>TRBJ2-3|-|-|TRBV9
TGTGCCAGCAGCGTTGGCGGGCCCCGCACAGATACGCAGTATTTT
CASSVGGPRTDTQYF
>TRBJ2-3|-|-|TRBV10-1
TGCGCCAGCAGTGAGTCCTGGGTAGATACGCAGTATTTT
CASSESWVDTQYF
>TRBJ2-1|-|-|TRBV7-2
TGTGCCAGCACCGGAACGATGAACTCCTACAATGAGCAGTTCTTC
CASTGTMNSYNEQFF
>TRBJ2-3|-|-|TRBV7-3
TGTGCCAGCAGCTTTCGGCGCACAGATACGCAGTATTTT
CASSFRRTDTQYF
>TRBJ2-7|TRBD1|-|TRBV6-1
TGTGCCAGCAGTGAAGCGCCGGGACAGCACTACGAGCAGTACTTC
CASSEAPGQHYEQYF
>TRBJ2-1|TRBD2|-|TRBV7-8
TGTGCCAGCAGCATTAGCGGGGGGGCAAATGAGCAGTTCTTC
CASSISGGANEQFF
>TRBJ2-1|TRBD2|-|TRBV4-2
TGTGCCAGCAGCCAAGAGCGGGGGGCGAGTGAGCAGTTCTTC
CASSQERGASEQFF
>TRBJ2-5|-|-|TRBV18
TGTGCCAGCTCACCCGACCCTAAGGGGACCCAGTACTTC
CASSPDPKGTQYF
>TRBJ1-1|-|-|TRBV27
TGTGCCAGCAGTTTATCCCCAAACGGGGGCACTGAAGCTTTCTTT
CASSLSPNGGTEAFF
>TRBJ2-2|TRBD1|-|TRBV5-1
TGCGCCAGCAGACCGAGCCCACAGGGGATTGACACCGGGGAGCTGTTTTTT
CASRPSPQGIDTGELFF
>TRBJ1-1|TRBD1|once|TRBV5-4
TGTGCCAGCAGCCCCATCCCAGGGGGGAACACTGAAGCTTTCTTT
CASSPIPGGNTEAFF
>TRBJ2-2|-|few|TRBV6-6
TGTGCCAGCAGACACACCGGGGAGCTGTTTTTT
CASRHTGELFF
>TRBJ2-5|-|-|TRBV18
TGTGCCAGCCATCCCGAGGGAGAGACCCAGTACTTC
CASHPEGETQYF
>TRBJ1-2|TRBD1|few|TRBV28
TGTGCCAGCAGTAAACCGGGACAGGAGACCTATGGCTACACCTTC
CASSKPGQETYGYTF
>TRBJ1-1|-|few|TRBV7-9
TGTGCCAGCAGCTTGCTTCGGGGCACTGAAGCTTTCTTT
CASSLLRGTEAFF
>TRBJ2-7|-|-|TRBV11-3
TGTGCCAGCAGCTTCGAATCCTACGAGCAGTACTTC
CASSFESYEQYF
>TRBJ2-1|-|-|TRBV18
TGTGCCAGCTACCGGGAAGGGAATGAGCAGTTCTTC
CASYREGNEQFF
>TRBJ1-3|TRBD1|-|TRBV2
TGTGCCAGCAGGGAATCCGGGACAGGGATAGCCTCTGGAAACACCATATATTTT
CASRESGTGIASGNTIYF
>TRBJ2-7|TRBD2|-|TRBV10-3
TGTGCCATCAGTTCTAGCGGGGGGGCCTCGTACGAGCAGTACTTC
CAISSSGGASYEQYF
>TRBJ2-7|TRBD2|-|TRBV30
TGTGCCGGGCGCGGGGGGGGTTGGGAGCAGTACTTC
CAGRGGGWEQYF
>TRBJ1-1|-|once|TRBV5-6
TGTGCCAGCAGCAGAACCCGTAACACTGAAGCTTTCTTT
CASSRTRNTEAFF
>TRBJ2-3|-|-|TRBV11-2
TGTGCCAGCAGCTTAGGGGGGATGACAGATACGCAGTATTTT
CASSLGGMTDTQYF
>TRBJ1-2|-|-|TRBV7-9
TGTGCCAGCAGCTTAGACAGCCCGGGCTACACCTTC
CASSLDSPGYTF
>TRBJ1-5|TRBD1|-|TRBV29-1
TGCAGCGCCGGGACAGGGGAGGGTCAGCCCCAGCATTTT
CSAGTGEGQPQHF
>TRBJ2-7|-|-|TRBV5-8
TGTGCCAGCAGATCCGGGACCTCCGGATACGAGCAGTACTTC
CASRSGTSGYEQYF
>TRBJ1-2|-|-|TRBV11-2
TGTGCCAGCAGCTTAGAGCGGGGGGCGAGTTATGGCTACACCTTC
CASSLERGASYGYTF
>TRBJ2-5|TRBD1|-|TRBV5-1
TGCGCCAGCAGCTTGGAAGGGACAGGGTTTCAAGAGACCCAGTACTTC
CASSLEGTGFQETQYF
>TRBJ1-4|-|-|TRBV30
TGTGCCTGGACAGGGACTCTGGGGGAAAAACTGTTTTTT
CAWTGTLGEKLFF
>TRBJ1-6|-|once|TRBV12-5
TGTGCTAGTGGTTTGGTAGAGACAGAGGGATCACCCCTCCACTTT
CASGLVETEGSPLHF
>TRBJ2-2|TRBD1|-|TRBV7-6
TGTGCCAGCAGCTTAGCGCGTGGGGACAGGGTGGCCACCGGGGAGCTGTTTTTT
CASSLARGDRVATGELFF
>TRBJ2-1|TRBD1|-|TRBV11-3
TGTGCCAACAGCCTTGACCAAACCACAGGGGTCAATGAGCAGTTCTTC
CANSLDQTTGVNEQFF
>TRBJ1-3|-|-|TRBV7-9
TGTGCCAGCAGCTTAATGGGGGCAGGAGGAAACACCATATATTTT
CASSLMGAGGNTIYF
>TRBJ1-5|-|-|TRBV7-2
TGTGCCAGCAGCCCCCAGGGCGATCAGCCCCAGCATTTT
CASSPQGDQPQHF
>TRBJ2-7|-|-|TRBV5-1
TGCGCCAGCAGAAGGGGTCAGGGTCCCTACGAGCAGTACTTC
CASRRGQGPYEQYF
>TRBJ2-7|-|few|TRBV18
TGTGCCAGCTCACCTCCTACAGGGTCCAGAAGCTACGAGCAGTACTTC
CASSPPTGSRSYEQYF
>TRBJ1-5|-|-|TRBV19
TGTGCCAGTAGTCAAAATCCGGGACCTCAGAGCAATCAGCCCCAGCATTTT
CASSQNPGPQSNQPQHF
>TRBJ2-1|TRBD2|few|TRBV7-8
TGTGCCAGCAGCCTCCTCTGGCGGGGGGTTCCGAATGAGCAGTTCTTC
CASSLLWRGVPNEQFF
>TRBJ1-4|-|few|TRBV6-6
TGTGCCAGCAGACAAGGTGGGGCGGGCGAAAAACTGTTTTTT
CASRQGGAGEKLFF
>TRBJ1-3|-|-|TRBV7-2
TGTGCCAGCAGCCGGAGATTTGAAGGAAACACCATATATTTT
CASSRRFEGNTIYF
>TRBJ2-3|TRBD1|-|TRBV30
TGTGCCTGGGACAGGGGGCTATCCACAGATACGCAGTATTTT
CAWDRGLSTDTQYF
>TRBJ2-7|TRBD2|-|TRBV5-4
TGTGCCAGCAGCTTGGGGGAGGGAGGTATTATCCACGAGCAGTACTTC
CASSLGEGGIIHEQYF
>TRBJ1-2|TRBD1|-|TRBV2
TGTGCCAGCACTCGGGGACAGGGGGTCTATGGCTACACCTTC
CASTRGQGVYGYTF
>TRBJ1-3|-|-|TRBV29-1
TGCAGCGTTTCGGACAGACTCTCTGGAAACACCATATATTTT
CSVSDRLSGNTIYF
>TRBJ1-2|TRBD1|once|TRBV6-5
TGTGCCAGCAGAAGAGGGACAGCTAACTATGGCTACACCTTC
CASRRGTANYGYTF
>TRBJ2-5|TRBD2|-|TRBV9
TGTGCCAGCAGCGTAGGGGCTAGCGGGGCCAGTTGGGAGACCCAGTACTTC
CASSVGASGASWETQYF
>TRBJ1-5|-|-|TRBV7-2
TGTGCCAGCAGCCCCGACTATAGCAATCAGCCCCAGCATTTT
CASSPDYSNQPQHF
>TRBJ2-3|-|few|TRBV10-3
TGTGCCATCTCGGACAGCACAGATACGCAGTATTTT
CAISDSTDTQYF